This TCR beta chain was recorded in a study of cytomegalovirus exposure and HLA in healthy donors. Germline CDR1 reads SNHLY; CDR2 reads FYNNEI. The CDR3 is made up of 14 amino acids. J was trimmed by 6 bases and V by 6 bases; bases with no gene match: 4. Assay: immunoSEQ multiplex PCR; the TCRdb copy retains only in-frame clones and omits some. The repertoire holds a few hundred thousand clones, with roughly 85% as singletons. Sequenced sample: PBMCs. The receptor was isolated from a woman aged 18-29 years in good health and CMV-seronegative. This chain uses TRBV2 with TRBJ1-3, with TRBD1 identical over 11 bases. This CDR3 is CASRRTGGENTIYF. The CDR3 DNA follows: TGTGCCAGCAGACGGACAGGGGGCGAAAACACCATATATTTT.